This TCR beta chain was profiled in a study of T cells in Graves' hyperthyroidism and ophthalmopathy. This clonotype was found many times. Amplified TCR beta CDR3 regions came from RNA transcripts. The HTBI primer set served for first-round RT-PCR of the TCR CDR3. TCRdb redid the calling of the multiplex PCR reads with MiXCR, one entry per CDR3 protein. The table has about 400,000 distinct CDR3 sequences, roughly 15% seen once. This CDR3 contains 14 residues. Germline V gene data show CDR1 as SGHAT and CDR2 as FQNNGV. The ends lost 1 base at V and 6 bases at J; junction bases unmatched: 0. The sequenced material came from blood. This sequence joins TRBV11-2 and TRBJ2-1, with 10 bases that match TRBD2. The clonotype originates from a woman aged 60 to 75 with Graves' ophthalmopathy. The CDR3 coding sequence is TGTGCCAGCAGCTTAGCTAGCGGGAGCAATGAGCAGTTCTTC. This sequence encodes CASSLASGSNEQFF.